These 24 T cell receptor beta chains share one sample of origin, sequenced in a study of T cells in Graves' hyperthyroidism and ophthalmopathy. Amplification targeted TCR beta CDR3 regions from RNA transcripts. Using the HTBI primer set, a first-round RT-PCR was run on the TCR CDR3. MiXCR was run by TCRdb on the multiplex PCR reads, yielding one entry per CDR3 protein. The sample records about 570,000 distinct CDR3 sequences, 11% to 15% being singletons. The sample consisted of blood. The receptors shown here come from a woman in her 40s with Graves' hyperthyroidism.

This clonotype has ten or more counts. The chain uses TRBV6-2 or TRBV6-3 and TRBJ2-2; perhaps TRBD2 as D (7 bases). V was pared by 7 bases and J by 6 bases, with 15 bases between. CDR1 MNHEY and CDR2 SVGEGT come from the germline V gene. This CDR3 has 14 residues. DNA for the CDR3: TGTGCCAGCACCGCAGAAGGGGGGGCCGGGGAGCTGTTTTTT. It translates to CASTAEGGAGELFF.

The gene calls are TRBV18 and TRBJ2-3, with D maybe TRBD1 (5 bases). The V and J ends lost 8 bases and 0 bases respectively, with 9 bases between them. The CDR3 totals 13 residues. In germline, CDR1 is KGHSH, CDR2 LQKENI. The CDR3 nucleotides read TGTGCCAGCCTGCGACAGAGCACAGATACGCAGTATTTT. Encoded protein: CASLRQSTDTQYF.

Remarks on this clonotype: Given a much more abundant clone one base away, this may be a read error. The J gene is TRBJ1-1, the V gene TRBV20-1; the D gene is possibly TRBD1 (5 bases). Germline V gives CDR1 DFQATT, CDR2 SNEGSKA (reference sequence). V was pared by 6 bases and J by 4 bases, with 9 bases between. CDR3 length equals 11 residues. This chain's CDR3 is CSAQGTTEAFF. CDR3 sequence (DNA): TGCAGTGCCCAGGGAACCACTGAAGCTTTCTTT.

V is TRBV5-6 and J is TRBJ2-1; D is undetermined. Germline CDR1 reads SGHDT; CDR2 reads YYEEEE. The CDR3 extends over 13 amino acids. V was cut by 8 bases and J by 3 bases, with 12 bases left in between. The CDR3, as DNA: TGTGCCAGGAGTTTTGTTCTCTACAATGAGCAGTTCTTC. Its protein is CARSFVLYNEQFF.

At least ten counts were recorded for this clonotype. The rearrangement links TRBV12-3 or TRBV12-4 to TRBJ2-1; 8 bases map to TRBD2. The CDR3 covers 14 residues. V was clipped by 7 bases and J by 5 bases; unmatched bases: 7. The CDR3 reads CASKGTSGDNEQFF. The CDR3, as DNA: TGTGCCAGCAAAGGAACTAGCGGAGACAATGAGCAGTTCTTC.

The V and J genes are TRBV6-1 and TRBJ2-3; TRBD1 aligns across 10 bases. The CDR3 contains 15 residues. With V trimmed by 6 bases and J by 8 bases, 11 bases remained unmatched. CDR1 MNHNS and CDR2 SASEGT come from the germline V gene. This CDR3 reads CASSQGTGVRGTQYF. The CDR3 bases are TGTGCCAGCAGCCAAGGGACAGGGGTACGGGGTACGCAGTATTTT.

This clonotype was detected only once. The V and J genes are TRBV7-2 and TRBJ2-1; 13 bases are shared with TRBD2. The J segment lost 0 bases and the V segment lost 3 bases, leaving 8 bases of the junction unmatched. Germline V CDR1 and CDR2: SGHTA, FQGNSA. The CDR3 length is 19 residues. Here the CDR3 DNA reads TGTGCCAGCAGCTTGATGGGACTAGCGGGAACCCGCTCCTACAATGAGCAGTTCTTC. As protein: CASSLMGLAGTRSYNEQFF.

The chain employs TRBV24-1 and TRBJ2-5, with D unclear. V lost 7 bases to trimming and J lost 1 base, with 6 bases between them. Germline assignment: CDR1 KGHDR and CDR2 SFDVKD. The CDR3 runs to 12 residues. The CDR3 DNA reads TGTGCCACCAGGGGCAGCCAAGAGACCCAGTACTTC. As protein: CATRGSQETQYF.

The sample holds many counts of this clonotype. This chain joins TRBV28 and TRBJ2-1; 11 bases match TRBD2. Trimming removed 5 bases from V and 8 bases from J; junction bases left unmatched: 20. The germline CDR1 and CDR2 sequences are MDHEN and SYDVKM. This CDR3 comprises 19 residues. CDR3 nucleotide sequence: TGTGCCAGCAGTCCGACGATTTTCATAGCGGGAGGGCCTAAAGATGAGCAGTTCTTC. As protein: CASSPTIFIAGGPKDEQFF.

This clonotype was counted ten times or more. This sequence joins TRBV10-3 and TRBJ2-5, with a tentative D call TRBD1 (7 bases). This CDR3 comprises 15 residues. Germline-derived CDR1 and CDR2 are ENHRY and SYGVKD. V was trimmed by 11 bases and J by 5 bases, leaving 24 bases between them. The CDR3 DNA reads TGTGCCCCCCGGTGGAGGGGAGGCAGGGGGGAGACCCAGTACTTC. It is translated as CAPRWRGGRGETQYF.

This clonotype was detected a few times. This chain links TRBV6-1 with TRBJ2-5; 8 positions agree with TRBD1. This CDR3 contains 17 residues. Germline CDR1 reads MNHNS; CDR2 reads SASEGT. V was pared by 5 bases and J by 4 bases, with 15 bases of the junction left unmatched. The CDR3 bases are TGTGCCAGCAGTCTACAGGGGGAGGCTCTTTACGGAGAGACCCAGTACTTC. It specifies CASSLQGEALYGETQYF.

This clonotype was counted many times. The J gene is TRBJ1-5, the V gene TRBV19, with D uncertain. The germline V gene has CDR1 LNHDA and CDR2 SQIVND (reference sequence). V dropped 3 bases and J dropped 0 bases, with 15 bases sitting between them. This CDR3 has 17 amino acids. The CDR3 sequence is CASSIQGSAYSNQPQHF. DNA of the CDR3: TGTGCCAGTAGTATCCAAGGCAGTGCCTATAGCAATCAGCCCCAGCATTTT.

This clonotype was counted between two and nine times. This sequence joins TRBV7-9 and TRBJ2-7; 8 bases are a match to TRBD1. Germline V lookup: CDR1 SEHNR, CDR2 FQNEAQ (reference sequence). The V and J ends lost 4 bases and 4 bases, in that order; junction bases with no gene match: 9. The CDR3 spans 15 residues. The CDR3 bases are TGTGCCAGCAGCTCATACTCAGGGGGCATGTACGAGCAGTACTTC. Translation gives CASSSYSGGMYEQYF.

This clonotype has just a few counts. The chain couples TRBV20-1 to TRBJ2-2; D not resolved. The CDR3 has 13 residues. V was shortened by 0 bases and J by 7 bases, with 9 bases between the two germline ends. Germline CDR1 DFQATT, CDR2 SNEGSKA (reference sequence). CDR3 amino acids: CSARDLLRGELFF. CDR3 nucleotide sequence: TGCAGTGCTAGAGATCTTTTACGCGGGGAGCTGTTTTTT.

The chain uses TRBV2 and TRBJ2-1; 9 nucleotides line up with TRBD2. From germline, CDR1 is SNHLY and CDR2 FYNNEI. The CDR3 runs to 15 residues. Trimming took 6 bases from V and 6 from J; bases not matched to a gene: 9. Here the CDR3 reads CASRDASGESNEQFF. Here the CDR3 DNA reads TGTGCCAGCAGAGACGCTAGCGGGGAGTCCAATGAGCAGTTCTTC.

The chain recombines TRBV6-2 or TRBV6-3 with TRBJ2-7; D might be TRBD1 or TRBD2, each matching 5 bases. Germline V CDR1 and CDR2: MNHEY, SVGEGT. The CDR3 runs 12 residues. Trimming removed 4 bases from V and 5 bases from J, with 9 bases in between. CDR3 loop: CASSSGRNEQYF. CDR3 in DNA: TGTGCCAGCAGTTCGGGGCGGAACGAGCAGTACTTC.

The chain recombines TRBV9 with TRBJ2-1; the D gene is possibly TRBD2 (7 bases). CDR1 is SGDLS and CDR2 is YYNGEE in the germline V gene. This CDR3 contains 16 residues. V lost 1 base and J lost 9, with 20 bases in between. CDR3 bases: TGTGCCAGCAGCGTATCCGGGGGCGGGAGTAGACGTGAGCAGTTCTTC. This encodes CASSVSGGGSRREQFF. Full variable domain (rest looked up from reference TRBV9 and TRBJ2-1): DSGVTQTPKHLITATGQRVTLRCSPRSGDLSVYWYQQSLDQGLQFLIQYYNGEERAKGNILERFSAQQFPDLHSELNLSSLELGDSALYFCASSVSGGGSRREQFFGPGTRLTVL.

The CDR3 nucleotides read TGCGCCAGCAGCTTGGAGGGACCTACAGGGAACACTGAAGCTTTCTTT. The encoded protein is CASSLEGPTGNTEAFF. The rearrangement links TRBV5-1 to TRBJ1-1; a weak D match, TRBD1 (5 bases). V was shortened by 0 bases and J by 1 base, with 13 bases between the two germline ends. Germline CDR1 reads SGHRS; CDR2 reads YFSETQ. This CDR3 is 16 amino acids long.

The rearrangement joins TRBV20-1 to TRBJ2-7; D might be TRBD2 (5 bases). Germline lookup yields CDR1 DFQATT and CDR2 SNEGSKA (reference sequence). This CDR3 is built from 13 residues. With 6 bases removed from V and 3 bases from J, the gap between germline ends came to 15 bases. The CDR3 bases are TGCAGTGCCCGAGGAAGTCGGGGCTACGAGCAGTACTTC. It yields the protein CSARGSRGYEQYF.

The chain is built from TRBV5-1 and TRBJ2-5; D ambiguous. Deletions cut 4 bases from V and 2 bases from J, with 15 bases between. Germline CDR1 and CDR2: SGHRS and YFSETQ. The CDR3 runs 15 residues. The CDR3 protein is CASSPSVSPQETQYF. As DNA, the CDR3 is TGCGCCAGCAGCCCCTCTGTGAGCCCACAAGAGACCCAGTACTTC. Variable domain in full (rest from reference TRBV5-1 and TRBJ2-5): KAGVTQTPRYLIKTRGQQVTLSCSPISGHRSVSWYQQTPGQGLQFLFEYFSETQRNKGNFPGRFSGRQFSNSRSEMNVSTLELGDSALYLCASSPSVSPQETQYFGPGTRLLVL.

This clonotype has ten or more counts. CDR3 region: CASSFSPGTPSTDTQYF. CDR3 DNA: TGTGCCAGCAGTTTTTCACCCGGGACCCCTAGCACAGATACGCAGTATTTT. The rearrangement links TRBV12-3 or TRBV12-4 to TRBJ2-3; possibly TRBD1 or TRBD2 for D (5 bases each). Trimming took 3 bases from V and 0 from J, leaving 16 bases between them. The CDR3 has 17 amino acids.

This chain joins TRBV9 and TRBJ1-2, with a tentative D call TRBD1 (5 bases). The CDR3 extends over 14 amino acids. Per the germline V gene, CDR1 is SGDLS and CDR2 is YYNGEE. V lost 3 bases, J lost 3 bases, and 12 bases lay in between. The CDR3 sequence: CASSEGRRHYGYTF. CDR3 DNA sequence: TGTGCCAGCAGCGAGGGACGGAGACACTATGGCTACACCTTC.

This clonotype was counted between two and nine times. This chain links TRBV18 with TRBJ2-1, with 8 bases fitting TRBD2. CDR1 is KGHSH, CDR2 LQKENI, per germline. The CDR3 has 17 amino acids. Trimming cost V 6 bases and J 8 bases; bases outside gene matches: 18. The CDR3 sequence: CASSKGAGVSGTDEQFF. The CDR3 bases are TGTGCCAGCTCCAAGGGAGCGGGAGTATCGGGAACTGATGAGCAGTTCTTC. Full variable domain (outside the CDR3, taken from reference TRBV18 and TRBJ2-1): NAGVMQNPRHLVRRRGQEARLRCSPMKGHSHVYWYRQLPEEGLKFMVYLQKENIIDESGMPKERFSAEFPKEGPSILRIQQVVRGDSAAYFCASSKGAGVSGTDEQFFGPGTRLTVL.

V is TRBV29-1 and J is TRBJ2-5; no firm D call. CDR3 length equals 12 residues. Trimming cost V 7 bases and J 5 bases, with 14 bases left between them. The germline V gene encodes CDR1 SQVTM and CDR2 ANQGSEA. This chain's CDR3 is CSGKTPEETQYF. CDR3 coding DNA: TGCAGCGGGAAGACCCCCGAGGAGACCCAGTACTTC.